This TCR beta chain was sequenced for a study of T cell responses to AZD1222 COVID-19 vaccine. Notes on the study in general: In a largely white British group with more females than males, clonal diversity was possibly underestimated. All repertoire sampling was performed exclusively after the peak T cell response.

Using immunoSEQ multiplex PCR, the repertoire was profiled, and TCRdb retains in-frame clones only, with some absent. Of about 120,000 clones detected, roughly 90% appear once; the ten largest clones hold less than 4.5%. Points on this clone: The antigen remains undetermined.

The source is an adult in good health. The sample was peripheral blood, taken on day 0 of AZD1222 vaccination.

CDR3 sequence reads: CASSIWNGNYGYTF. The DNA of the CDR3 is TGTGCCAGTAGTATTTGGAATGGAAACTATGGCTACACCTTC. The chain employs TRBV19 and TRBJ1-2; no definite D call. With 3 bases removed from V and 2 bases from J, the gap between germline ends came to 10 bases. The CDR3 is 14 residues long. CDR1 and CDR2 from the germline V gene are LNHDA and SQIVND (reference sequence).